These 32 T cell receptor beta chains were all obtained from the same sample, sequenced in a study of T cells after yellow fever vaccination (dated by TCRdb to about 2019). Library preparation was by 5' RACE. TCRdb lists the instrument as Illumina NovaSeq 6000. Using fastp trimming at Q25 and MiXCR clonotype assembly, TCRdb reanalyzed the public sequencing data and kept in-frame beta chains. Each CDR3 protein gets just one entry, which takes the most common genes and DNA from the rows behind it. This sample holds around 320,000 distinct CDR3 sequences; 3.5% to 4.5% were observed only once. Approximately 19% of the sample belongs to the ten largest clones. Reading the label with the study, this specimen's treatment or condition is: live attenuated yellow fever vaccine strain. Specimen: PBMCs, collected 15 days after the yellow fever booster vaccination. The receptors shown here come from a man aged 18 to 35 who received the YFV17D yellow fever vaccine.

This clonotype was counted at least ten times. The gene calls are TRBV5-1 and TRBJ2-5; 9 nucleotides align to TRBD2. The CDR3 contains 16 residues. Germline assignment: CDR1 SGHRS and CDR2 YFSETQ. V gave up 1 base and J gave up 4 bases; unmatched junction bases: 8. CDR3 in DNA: TGCGCCAGCAGCTTGACGACTAGCGGAGGTGGAGAGACCCAGTACTTC. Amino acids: CASSLTTSGGGETQYF.

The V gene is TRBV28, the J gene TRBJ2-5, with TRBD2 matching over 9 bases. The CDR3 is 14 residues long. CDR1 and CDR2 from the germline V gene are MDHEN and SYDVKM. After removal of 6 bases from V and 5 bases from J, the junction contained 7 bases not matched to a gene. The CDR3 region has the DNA TGTGCCAGCAGCGCGGGGGGGCCAGCCGAGACCCAGTACTTC. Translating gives CASSAGGPAETQYF. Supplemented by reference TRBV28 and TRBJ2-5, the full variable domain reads DVKVTQSSRYLVKRTGEKVFLECVQDMDHENMFWYRQDPGLGLRLIYFSYDVKMKEKGDIPEGYSVSREKKERFSLILESASTNQTSMYLCASSAGGPAETQYFGPGTRLLVL.

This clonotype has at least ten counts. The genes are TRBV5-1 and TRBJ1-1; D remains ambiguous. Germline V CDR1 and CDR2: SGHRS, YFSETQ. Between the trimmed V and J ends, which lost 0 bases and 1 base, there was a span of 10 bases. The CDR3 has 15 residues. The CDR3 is CASSLAQRANTEAFF. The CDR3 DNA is TGCGCCAGCAGCTTGGCCCAAAGGGCGAACACTGAAGCTTTCTTT.

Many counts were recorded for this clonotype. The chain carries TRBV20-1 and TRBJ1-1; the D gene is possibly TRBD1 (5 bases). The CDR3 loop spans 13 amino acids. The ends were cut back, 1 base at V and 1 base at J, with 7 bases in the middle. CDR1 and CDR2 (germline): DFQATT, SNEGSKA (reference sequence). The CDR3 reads CSARGGGNTEAFF. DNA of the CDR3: TGCAGTGCTAGAGGCGGGGGGAACACTGAAGCTTTCTTT.

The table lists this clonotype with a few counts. CDR3 bases: TGCGCCAGCAGCCAAGATACGCCTTTCGCTAGCGGGCAAGAGACCCAGTACTTC. It yields the protein CASSQDTPFASGQETQYF. The chain recombines TRBV4-3 with TRBJ2-5, with 8 bases that match TRBD2. The CDR3 has 18 residues. CDR1 LGHNA and CDR2 YSLEER come from the germline V gene. V was clipped by 0 bases and J by 2 bases; unmatched bases: 11.

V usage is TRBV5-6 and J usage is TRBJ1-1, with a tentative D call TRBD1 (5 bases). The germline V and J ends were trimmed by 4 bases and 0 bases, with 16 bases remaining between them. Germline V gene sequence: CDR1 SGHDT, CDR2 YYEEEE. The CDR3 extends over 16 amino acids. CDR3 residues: CASSPPWDAMNTEAFF. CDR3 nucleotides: TGTGCCAGCAGCCCCCCGTGGGACGCCATGAACACTGAAGCTTTCTTT.

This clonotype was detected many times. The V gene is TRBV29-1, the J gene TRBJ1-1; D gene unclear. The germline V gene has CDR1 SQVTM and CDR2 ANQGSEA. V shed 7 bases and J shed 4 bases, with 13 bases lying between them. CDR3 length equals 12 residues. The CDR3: CSGRWSGTEAFF. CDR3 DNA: TGCAGCGGACGATGGAGCGGCACTGAAGCTTTCTTT.

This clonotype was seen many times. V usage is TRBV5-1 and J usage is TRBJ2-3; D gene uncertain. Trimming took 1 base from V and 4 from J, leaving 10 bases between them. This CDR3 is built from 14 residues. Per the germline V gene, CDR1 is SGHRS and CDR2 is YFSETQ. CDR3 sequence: CASSLYTDPDTQYF. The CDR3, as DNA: TGCGCCAGCAGCTTGTACACAGATCCAGATACGCAGTATTTT. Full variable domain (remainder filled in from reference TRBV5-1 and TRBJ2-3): KAGVTQTPRYLIKTRGQQVTLSCSPISGHRSVSWYQQTPGQGLQFLFEYFSETQRNKGNFPGRFSGRQFSNSRSEMNVSTLELGDSALYLCASSLYTDPDTQYFGPGTRLTVL.

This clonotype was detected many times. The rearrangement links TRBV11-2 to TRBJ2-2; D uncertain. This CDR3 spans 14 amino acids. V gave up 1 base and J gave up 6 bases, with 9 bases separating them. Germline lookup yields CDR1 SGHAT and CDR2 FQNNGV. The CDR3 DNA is TGTGCCAGCAGCTTAGGCGCGATCCCCGGGGAGCTGTTTTTT. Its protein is CASSLGAIPGELFF.

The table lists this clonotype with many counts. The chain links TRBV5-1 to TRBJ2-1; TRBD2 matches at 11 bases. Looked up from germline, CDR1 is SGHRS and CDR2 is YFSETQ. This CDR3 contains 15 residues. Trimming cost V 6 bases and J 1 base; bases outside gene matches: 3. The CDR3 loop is CASIGTSGSYNEQFF. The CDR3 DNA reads TGCGCCAGCATCGGGACTAGCGGATCCTACAATGAGCAGTTCTTC.

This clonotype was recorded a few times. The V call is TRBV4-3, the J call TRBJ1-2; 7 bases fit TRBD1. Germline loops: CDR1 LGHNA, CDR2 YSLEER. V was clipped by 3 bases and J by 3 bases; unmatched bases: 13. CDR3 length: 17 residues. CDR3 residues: CASSQDNYLTGYYGYTF. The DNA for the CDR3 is TGCGCCAGCAGCCAGGATAACTACCTGACAGGGTACTATGGCTACACCTTC.

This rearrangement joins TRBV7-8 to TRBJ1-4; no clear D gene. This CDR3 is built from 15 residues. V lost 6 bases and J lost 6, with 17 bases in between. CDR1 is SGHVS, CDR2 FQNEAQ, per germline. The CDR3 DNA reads TGTGCCAGCAGTTTTAGGGCTTCCGGGGATGAAAAACTGTTTTTT. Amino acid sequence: CASSFRASGDEKLFF.

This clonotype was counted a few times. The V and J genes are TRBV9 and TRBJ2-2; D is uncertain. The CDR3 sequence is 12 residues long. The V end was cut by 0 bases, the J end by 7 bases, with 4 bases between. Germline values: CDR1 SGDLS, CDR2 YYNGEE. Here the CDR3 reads CASSVVFGELFF. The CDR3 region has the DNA TGTGCCAGCAGCGTAGTATTCGGGGAGCTGTTTTTT.

CDR3 in DNA: TGTGCCAGCAGCTTATCAGAGGGGGAAGGACACACCATATATTTT. Protein: CASSLSEGEGHTIYF. The V and J genes are TRBV7-9 and TRBJ1-3; TRBD1 is a possible D gene (6 bases). The CDR3 consists of 15 residues. V was pared by 2 bases and J by 8 bases, with 16 bases between. Germline V gene data show CDR1 as SEHNR and CDR2 as FQNEAQ (reference sequence).

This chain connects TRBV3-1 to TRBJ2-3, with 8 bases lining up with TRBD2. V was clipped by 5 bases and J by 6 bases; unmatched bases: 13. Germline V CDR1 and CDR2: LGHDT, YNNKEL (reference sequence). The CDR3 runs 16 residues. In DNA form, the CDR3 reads TGTGCCAGCAGCGACCCGCGGGGGGCCGTAAGGGATACGCAGTATTTT. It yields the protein CASSDPRGAVRDTQYF.

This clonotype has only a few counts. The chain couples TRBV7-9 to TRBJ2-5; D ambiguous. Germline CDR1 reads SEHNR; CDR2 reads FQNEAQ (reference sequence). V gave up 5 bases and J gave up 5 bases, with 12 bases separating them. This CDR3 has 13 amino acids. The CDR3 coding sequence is TGTGCCAGCAGCATTCATCCGGAGGAGACCCAGTACTTC. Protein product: CASSIHPEETQYF.

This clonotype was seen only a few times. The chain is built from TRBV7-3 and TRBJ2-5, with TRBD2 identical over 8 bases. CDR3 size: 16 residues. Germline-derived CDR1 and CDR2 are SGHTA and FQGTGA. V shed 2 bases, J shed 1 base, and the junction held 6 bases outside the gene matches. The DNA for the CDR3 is TGTGCCAGCAGCTTAGGGTTCGGGGGGGCCCAAGAGACCCAGTACTTC. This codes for CASSLGFGGAQETQYF.

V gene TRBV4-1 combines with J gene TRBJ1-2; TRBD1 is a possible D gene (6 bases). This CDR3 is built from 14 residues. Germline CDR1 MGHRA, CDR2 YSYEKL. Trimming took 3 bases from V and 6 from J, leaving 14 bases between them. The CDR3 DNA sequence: TGCGCCAGCAGCCAGGGTCCCCGGGACAATGGCTACACCTTC. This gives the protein CASSQGPRDNGYTF.

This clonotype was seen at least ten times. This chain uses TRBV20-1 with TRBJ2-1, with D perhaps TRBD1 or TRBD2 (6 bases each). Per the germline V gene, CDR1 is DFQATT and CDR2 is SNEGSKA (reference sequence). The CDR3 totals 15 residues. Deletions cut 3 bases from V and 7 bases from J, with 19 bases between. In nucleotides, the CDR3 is TGCAGTGCTAGGGACCAGGGGACTCGGGGAAATGAGCAGTTCTTC. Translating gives CSARDQGTRGNEQFF.

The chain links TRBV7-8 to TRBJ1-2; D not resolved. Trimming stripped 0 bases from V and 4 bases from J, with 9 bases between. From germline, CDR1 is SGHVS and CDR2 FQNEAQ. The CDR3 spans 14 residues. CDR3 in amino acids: CASSLAGPGYGYTF. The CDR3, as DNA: TGTGCCAGCAGCTTAGCAGGGCCTGGCTATGGCTACACCTTC.

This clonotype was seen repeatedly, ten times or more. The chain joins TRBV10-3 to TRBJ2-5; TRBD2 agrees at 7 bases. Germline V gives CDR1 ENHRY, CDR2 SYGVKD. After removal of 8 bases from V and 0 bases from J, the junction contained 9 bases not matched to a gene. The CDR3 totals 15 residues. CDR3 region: CAIRSGGGDQETQYF. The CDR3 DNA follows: TGTGCCATCCGGTCGGGAGGCGGGGACCAAGAGACCCAGTACTTC.

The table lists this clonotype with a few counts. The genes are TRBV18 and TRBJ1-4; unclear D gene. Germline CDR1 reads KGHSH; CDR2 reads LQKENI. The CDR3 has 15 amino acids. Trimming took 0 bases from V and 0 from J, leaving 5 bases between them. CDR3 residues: CASSPPWPTNEKLFF. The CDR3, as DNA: TGTGCCAGCTCACCACCCTGGCCAACTAATGAAAAACTGTTTTTT.

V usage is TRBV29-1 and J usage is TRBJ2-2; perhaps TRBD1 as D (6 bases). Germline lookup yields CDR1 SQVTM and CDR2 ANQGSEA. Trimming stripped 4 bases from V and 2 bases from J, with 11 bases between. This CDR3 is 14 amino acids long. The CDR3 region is CSVATGQNTGELFF. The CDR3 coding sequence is TGCAGCGTTGCGACAGGCCAAAACACCGGGGAGCTGTTTTTT.

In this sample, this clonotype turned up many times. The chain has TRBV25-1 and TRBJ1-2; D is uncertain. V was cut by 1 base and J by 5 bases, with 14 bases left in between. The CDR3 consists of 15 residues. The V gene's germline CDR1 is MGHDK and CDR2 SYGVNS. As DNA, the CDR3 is TGTGCCAGCAGTGAATGGGGAGACACCAAATATGGCTACACCTTC. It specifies CASSEWGDTKYGYTF.

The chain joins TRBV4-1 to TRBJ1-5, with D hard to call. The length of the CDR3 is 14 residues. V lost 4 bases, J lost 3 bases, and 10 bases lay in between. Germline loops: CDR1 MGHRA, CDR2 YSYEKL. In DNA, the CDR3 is TGCGCCAGCAGCCCCGGGTCTACCAATCAGCCCCAGCATTTT. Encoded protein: CASSPGSTNQPQHF.

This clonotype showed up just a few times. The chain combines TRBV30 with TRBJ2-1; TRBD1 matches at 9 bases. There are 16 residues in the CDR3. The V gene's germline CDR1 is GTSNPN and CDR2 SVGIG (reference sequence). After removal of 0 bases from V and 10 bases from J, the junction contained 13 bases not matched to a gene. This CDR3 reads CAWSVWSTTGGREQFF. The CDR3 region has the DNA TGTGCCTGGAGTGTATGGTCCACAACAGGGGGCAGGGAGCAGTTCTTC.

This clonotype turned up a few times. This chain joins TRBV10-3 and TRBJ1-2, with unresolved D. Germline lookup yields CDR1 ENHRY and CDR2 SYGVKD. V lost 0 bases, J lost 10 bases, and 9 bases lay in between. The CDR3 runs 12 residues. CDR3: CAISESKGYYTF. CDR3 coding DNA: TGTGCCATCAGTGAGTCGAAGGGTTACTACACCTTC.

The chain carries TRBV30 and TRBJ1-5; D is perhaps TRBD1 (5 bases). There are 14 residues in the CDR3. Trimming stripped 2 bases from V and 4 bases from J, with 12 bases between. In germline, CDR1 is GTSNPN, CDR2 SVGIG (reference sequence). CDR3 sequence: CAWSLGTLNQPQHF. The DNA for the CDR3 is TGTGCCTGGAGTCTCGGGACGTTAAATCAGCCCCAGCATTTT.

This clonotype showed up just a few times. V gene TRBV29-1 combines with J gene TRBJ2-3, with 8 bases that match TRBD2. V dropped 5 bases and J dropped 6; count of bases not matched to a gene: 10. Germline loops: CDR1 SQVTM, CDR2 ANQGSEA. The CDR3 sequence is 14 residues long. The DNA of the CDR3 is TGCAGCGTTTCTCGGGGGGGCCTTGGGGATACGCAGTATTTT. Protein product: CSVSRGGLGDTQYF.

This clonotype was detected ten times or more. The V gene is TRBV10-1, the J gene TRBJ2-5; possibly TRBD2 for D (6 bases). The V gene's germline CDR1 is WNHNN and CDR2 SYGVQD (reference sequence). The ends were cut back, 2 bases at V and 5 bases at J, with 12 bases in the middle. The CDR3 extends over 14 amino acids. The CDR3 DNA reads TGCGCCAGCAGTGAGGGTGGGACTGGGGAGACCCAGTACTTC. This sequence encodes CASSEGGTGETQYF.

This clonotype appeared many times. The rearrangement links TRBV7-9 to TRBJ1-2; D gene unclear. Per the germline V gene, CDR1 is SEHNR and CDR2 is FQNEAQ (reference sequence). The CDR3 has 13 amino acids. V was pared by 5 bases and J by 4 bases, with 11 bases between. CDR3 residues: CASSPVRSYGYTF. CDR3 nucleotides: TGTGCCAGCAGCCCGGTCAGGTCCTATGGCTACACCTTC.

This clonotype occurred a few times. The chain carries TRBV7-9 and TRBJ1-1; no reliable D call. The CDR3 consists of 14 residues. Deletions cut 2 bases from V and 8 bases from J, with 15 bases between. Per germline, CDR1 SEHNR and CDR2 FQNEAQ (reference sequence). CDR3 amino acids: CASSLNPSFGEAFF. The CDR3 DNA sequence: TGTGCCAGCAGCTTAAATCCCAGTTTCGGGGAAGCTTTCTTT.